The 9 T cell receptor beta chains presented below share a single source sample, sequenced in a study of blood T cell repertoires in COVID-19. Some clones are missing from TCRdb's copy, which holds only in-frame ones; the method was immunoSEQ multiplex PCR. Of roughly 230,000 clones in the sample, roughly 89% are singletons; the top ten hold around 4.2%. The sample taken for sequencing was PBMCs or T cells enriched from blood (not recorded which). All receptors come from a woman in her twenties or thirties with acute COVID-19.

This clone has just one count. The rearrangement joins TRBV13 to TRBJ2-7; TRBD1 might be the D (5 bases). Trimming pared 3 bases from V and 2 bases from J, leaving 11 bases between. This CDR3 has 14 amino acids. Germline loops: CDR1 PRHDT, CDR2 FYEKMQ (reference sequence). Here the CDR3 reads CASSFRQPPYEQYF. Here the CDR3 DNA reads TGTGCCAGCAGCTTTAGACAGCCGCCCTACGAGCAGTACTTC.

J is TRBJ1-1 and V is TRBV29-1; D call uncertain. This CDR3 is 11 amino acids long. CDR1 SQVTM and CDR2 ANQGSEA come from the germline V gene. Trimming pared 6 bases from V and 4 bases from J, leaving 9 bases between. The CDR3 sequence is CSVEAGTEAFF. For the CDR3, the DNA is TGCAGCGTCGAGGCTGGCACTGAAGCTTTCTTT.

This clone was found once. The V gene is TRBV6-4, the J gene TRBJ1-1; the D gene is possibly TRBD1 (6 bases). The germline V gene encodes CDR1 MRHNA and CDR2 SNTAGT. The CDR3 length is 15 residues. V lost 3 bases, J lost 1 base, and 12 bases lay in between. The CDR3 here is CASSEELGANTEAFF. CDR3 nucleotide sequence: TGTGCCAGCAGTGAGGAGTTGGGGGCGAACACTGAAGCTTTCTTT.

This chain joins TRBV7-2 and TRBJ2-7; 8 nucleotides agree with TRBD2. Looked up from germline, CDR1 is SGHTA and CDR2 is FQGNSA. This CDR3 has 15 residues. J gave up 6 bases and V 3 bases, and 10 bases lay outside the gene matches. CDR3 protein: CASSLVRRGAREQYF. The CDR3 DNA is TGTGCCAGCAGCTTGGTGAGGCGGGGGGCTCGCGAGCAGTACTTC.

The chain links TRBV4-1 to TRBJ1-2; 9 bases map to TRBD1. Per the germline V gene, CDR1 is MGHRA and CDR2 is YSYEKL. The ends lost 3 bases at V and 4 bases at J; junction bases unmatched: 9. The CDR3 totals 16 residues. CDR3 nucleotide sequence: TGCGCCAGCAGCCAGGTACAGGGGGCACCCGCCTATGGCTACACCTTC. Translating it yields CASSQVQGAPAYGYTF.

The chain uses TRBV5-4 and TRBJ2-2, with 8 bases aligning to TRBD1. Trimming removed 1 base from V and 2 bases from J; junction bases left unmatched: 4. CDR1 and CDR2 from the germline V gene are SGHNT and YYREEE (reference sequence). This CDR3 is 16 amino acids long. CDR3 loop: CASSLWQGANTGELFF. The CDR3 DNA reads TGTGCCAGCAGCTTGTGGCAGGGGGCAAACACCGGGGAGCTGTTTTTT.

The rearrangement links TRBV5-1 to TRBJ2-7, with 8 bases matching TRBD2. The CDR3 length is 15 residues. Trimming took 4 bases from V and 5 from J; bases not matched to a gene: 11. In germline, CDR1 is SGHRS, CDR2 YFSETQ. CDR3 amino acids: CASSLERGPWHEQYF. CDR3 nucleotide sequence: TGCGCCAGCAGCCTGGAGCGGGGGCCGTGGCACGAGCAGTACTTC.

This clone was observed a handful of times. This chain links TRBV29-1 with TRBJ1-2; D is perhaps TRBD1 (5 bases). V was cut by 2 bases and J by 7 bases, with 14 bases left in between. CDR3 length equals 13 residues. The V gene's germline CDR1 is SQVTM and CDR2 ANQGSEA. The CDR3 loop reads CSVEKTAQLGYTF. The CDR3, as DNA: TGCAGCGTTGAAAAGACAGCCCAACTTGGCTACACCTTC.

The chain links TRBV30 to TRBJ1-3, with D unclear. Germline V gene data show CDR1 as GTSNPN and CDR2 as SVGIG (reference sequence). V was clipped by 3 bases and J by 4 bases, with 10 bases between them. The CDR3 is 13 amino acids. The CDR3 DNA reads TGTGCCTGGAGCCCCCCAGTAGGAAACACCATATATTTT. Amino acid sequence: CAWSPPVGNTIYF.